This record looks at one TCR beta chain sequence and its context. This clone appeared a single time. The clone's antigen remains unknown. No base quality values were provided; no much bigger clone lies one nucleotide off. Over 9 placentae carried a pathological diagnosis of high-grade villitis of unknown etiology, selected using the Amsterdam Criteria. Significantly higher gravidity and parity and more prior miscarriages were observed in mothers with villitis of unknown etiology than in the control and infectious villitis groups. After delivery, placentae were collected and subjected to gross and histological evaluation prior to the selection of archival tissue. Five 10-micron scrolls were cut from each FFPE block, and DNA was isolated using the AllPrep DNA/RNA FFPE Tissue kit. NanoDrop was used to check DNA concentration and purity, while a Bioanalyzer was used to assess RNA quality. This specimen comes from a study of T cells in placental villitis. Regarding the research as a whole: Placental TCR-beta repertoires were compared across villitis of unknown etiology, gestational-age-matched unaffected controls, and infectious villitis in order to test an allograft-versus-infection hypothesis.

Sequences LNHDA (CDR1) and SQIVND (CDR2) are obtained from the germline V gene (reference sequence). The CDR3 runs 14 amino acids, cysteine and phenylalanine included. The entry retains the CDR3 DNA only, 42 bases that are in frame from base 1. Between the V and J ends, shortened by 8 bases and 4 bases respectively, the junction contains 15 bases. Results the study describes overall, beyond this receptor: Higher clonality was observed in villitis of unknown etiology placentae than in controls (median 0.057 versus 0.006, p=0.0025), a finding indicative of clonal expansion. In villitis of unknown etiology, the expanded clones were largely private to each individual placenta, suggesting that there was no single initiating antigen. Small amounts of decidua were contained in the paraffin blocks, so some of the captured T cells, especially in controls, may have been decidual rather than villous infiltrates. Sequencing bulk tissue could not tell helper, regulatory or cytotoxic T cells apart, could not separate maternal from fetal T cells, and left out gamma-delta receptors. CMV-specific clone frequencies were lower in villitis of unknown etiology than in infectious CMV cases (roughly 0.00093 vs 0.011), and villitis of unknown etiology did not differ from controls on this measure.

The immunoSEQ v4 bias-controlled multiplex PCR assay, performed blinded to group allocation, was used to amplify TCR-beta CDR3 regions from genomic DNA. To estimate the quantities of nucleated cells and T cells in each sample, reference gene primers were included together with the TCR-beta primers. Sequencing of the libraries was performed on an Illumina MiSeq with a 100-cycle paired-end protocol. Per the original workflow: The immunoSEQ Analyzer software was used to calculate diversity and richness, with richness measured by iChao1 and clonality based on Pielou evenness and Shannon diversity (range 0-1, where higher values mean less diversity). CDR3 amino acid sequences together with their V/J genes were searched in VDJdb for CMV, EBV and influenza A specificities using confidence 3 and substitution 2. The Morisita-Horn index was used to assess TCR-beta amino acid clonotype overlap between villitis of unknown etiology, infectious villitis and control repertoires. TCRdb took this table from immuneACCESS and kept in-frame rearrangements with V and J called. Such tables lack part of the clones; where checked against another copy, unresolved V genes explain under half of the gap, and the rest is unexplained. V, J and clone size are taken as reported in that table, and D and trimming were inferred from the DNA itself. This sample lists over a thousand clones; around four fifths were detected once. 6.5% to 10% of the sample goes to the ten largest clones.

The sequence was collected from a human patient with villitis of unknown etiology; the placental T cells may come from both mother and fetus. The chain is made from TRBV19 and TRBJ2-1; the D gene is possibly TRBD1, with 6 bases matching. The sample comprised placental tissue containing maternal and fetal cells. The DNA reads as follows: TGTGCCAGTGGAAAAAGAGGGGGTTACAATGAGCAGTTCTTC. Translated, it gives CASGKRGGYNEQFF.